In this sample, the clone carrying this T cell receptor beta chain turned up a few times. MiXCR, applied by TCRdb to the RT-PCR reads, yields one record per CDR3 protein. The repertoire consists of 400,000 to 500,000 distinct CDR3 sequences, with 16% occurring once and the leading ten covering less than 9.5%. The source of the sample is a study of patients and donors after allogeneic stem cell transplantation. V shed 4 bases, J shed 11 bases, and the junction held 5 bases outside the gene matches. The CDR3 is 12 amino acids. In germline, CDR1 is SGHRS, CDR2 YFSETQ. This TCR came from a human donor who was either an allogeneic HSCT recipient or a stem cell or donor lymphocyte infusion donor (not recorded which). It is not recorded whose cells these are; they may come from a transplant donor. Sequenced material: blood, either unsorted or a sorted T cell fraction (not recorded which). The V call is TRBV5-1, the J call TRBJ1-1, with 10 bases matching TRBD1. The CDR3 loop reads CASSIGQGVAFF. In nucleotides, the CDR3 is TGCGCCAGCAGCATTGGACAGGGGGTGGCTTTCTTT.